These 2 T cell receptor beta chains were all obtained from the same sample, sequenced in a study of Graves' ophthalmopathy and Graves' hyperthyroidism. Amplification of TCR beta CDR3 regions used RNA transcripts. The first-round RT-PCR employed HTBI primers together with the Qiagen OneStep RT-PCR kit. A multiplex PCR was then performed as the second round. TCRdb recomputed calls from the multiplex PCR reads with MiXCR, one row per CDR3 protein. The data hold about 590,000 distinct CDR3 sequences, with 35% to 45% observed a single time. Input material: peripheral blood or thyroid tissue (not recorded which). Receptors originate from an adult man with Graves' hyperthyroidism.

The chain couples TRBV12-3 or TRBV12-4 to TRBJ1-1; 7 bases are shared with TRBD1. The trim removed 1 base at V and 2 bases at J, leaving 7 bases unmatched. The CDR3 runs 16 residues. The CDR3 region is CASSLDPRQGNTEAFF. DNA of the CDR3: TGTGCCAGCAGTTTAGACCCTAGACAGGGAAACACTGAAGCTTTCTTT.

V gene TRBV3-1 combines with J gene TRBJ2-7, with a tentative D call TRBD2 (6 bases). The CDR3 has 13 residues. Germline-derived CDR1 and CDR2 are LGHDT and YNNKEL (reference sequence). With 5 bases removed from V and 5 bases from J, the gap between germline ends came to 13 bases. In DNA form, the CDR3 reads TGTGCCAGCAGCGGGGGGACCTCTGACGAGCAGTACTTC. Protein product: CASSGGTSDEQYF.